The entry below describes one T cell receptor (beta chain). Either two negative PCRs, clearance, or symptom resolution qualified Cohort 3 donors as recovered. The CDR3 has 13 amino acids. V dropped 6 bases and J dropped 2 bases, with 11 bases sitting between them. CDR1 and CDR2 from the germline V gene are MNHEY and SVGAGI. The sample belongs to a study of blood T cell repertoires in COVID-19. About the research overall: From the United States, Italy and Spain came samples of acute and convalescent COVID-19. The analysed material was cDNA or gDNA that came from T cells, B-cell-depleted T cells, or PBMCs.

Data came from immunoSEQ multiplex PCR; TCRdb stores just in-frame clones and leaves some out. This table has about 170,000 clones, about four fifths appearing once. The sequence was collected from a man between 50 and 59 years old who had recovered from COVID-19. The chain employs TRBV6-5 and TRBJ2-7; D is perhaps TRBD2 (6 bases). Sequencing was done on a sample of PBMCs or T cells enriched from blood (not recorded which). The CDR3 DNA is TGTGCCAGCAGGGGCGGGGAGACCTACGAGCAGTACTTC. As protein: CASRGGETYEQYF.